This entry lists 8 T cell receptor beta chains sequenced from one sample in a study of vaccination effects on CD4 cells after COVID-19. For these receptors, no antigen is known. In the ViraFEST assay, antigen-specific CD4+ clonotypes were identified by expansion after peptide-pool stimulation. When 10 to 11 days of culture had elapsed, CD4+ T cells were isolated. The repertoire was sequenced with immunoSEQ multiplex PCR; TCRdb's copy has only in-frame clones and lacks some. This sample has approximately 54,000 clones, with around 86% found just once. The starting material was CD4+ T cells from PBMCs cultured with HCoV-229E spike peptides, obtained before COVID-19 vaccination. All receptors come from a human donor who received a COVID-19 vaccine.

The chain carries TRBV5-1 and TRBJ2-3; 14 nucleotides agree with TRBD2. Germline V gene sequence: CDR1 SGHRS, CDR2 YFSETQ. V trimming: 6 bases; J trimming: 4 bases; junction bases outside the gene matches: 10. The CDR3 runs 17 residues. The CDR3 is CASTNTGLAGGPDTQYF. The CDR3 DNA reads as TGCGCCAGCACCAACACAGGACTAGCGGGGGGCCCAGATACGCAGTATTTT.

The CDR3 DNA reads as TGTGCCAGCAGTCCCGGGACTACTCAAACAGATACGCAGTATTTT. This encodes CASSPGTTQTDTQYF. V and J are TRBV27 and TRBJ2-3; 7 bases fit TRBD2. V was clipped by 5 bases and J by 3 bases; unmatched bases: 8. Germline assignment: CDR1 MNHEY and CDR2 SMNVEV (reference sequence). The CDR3 length is 15 residues.

This rearrangement joins TRBV7-8 to TRBJ1-5; unclear D gene. The CDR3 has 16 amino acids. Germline V gene lookup returns CDR1 SGHVS and CDR2 FQNEAQ. V was clipped by 2 bases and J by 0 bases, with 11 bases between them. CDR3 sequence (DNA): TGTGCCAGCAGCTTATCACAAACCTATAGCAATCAGCCCCAGCATTTT. Translation: CASSLSQTYSNQPQHF.

This clone turned up a few times. The CDR3 nucleotides are TGTGCCAGCAGCTTGGAGGCGGGAGGGGGCTATGAGCAGTTCTTC. It translates to CASSLEAGGGYEQFF. V gene TRBV5-8 combines with J gene TRBJ2-1; 9 bases match TRBD2. V was pared by 0 bases and J by 8 bases, with 6 bases of the junction left unmatched. The CDR3 extends over 15 amino acids. CDR1 and CDR2 from the germline V gene are SGHTS and YDEGEE.

The chain combines TRBV3-1 (or the pseudogene TRBV3-2) with TRBJ2-1; D call uncertain. The germline V and J ends were trimmed by 2 bases and 12 bases, with 14 bases remaining between them. The CDR3 totals 13 residues. Germline loops: CDR1 LGHDT, CDR2 YNNKEL (reference sequence). The CDR3 nucleotides are TGTGCCAGCAGCCAAACACAGCTCATTGGGCAGTTCTTC. It encodes CASSQTQLIGQFF.

V gene TRBV7-2 combines with J gene TRBJ1-2, with D possibly being TRBD1 (5 bases). The V gene's germline CDR1 is SGHTA and CDR2 FQGNSA. The CDR3 sequence is 14 residues long. V lost 1 base, J lost 8 bases, and 14 bases lay in between. The CDR3 is CASSLVEWGNGYTF. The CDR3 region has the DNA TGTGCCAGCAGCTTAGTCGAGTGGGGGAACGGCTACACCTTC.

This chain links TRBV3-1 (or the pseudogene TRBV3-2) with TRBJ1-6; 7 nucleotides match TRBD1. Trimming at V came to 0 bases and at J to 7 bases, leaving 9 bases not matched to a gene. CDR1 is LGHDT and CDR2 is YNNKEL in the germline V gene (reference sequence). The CDR3 is made up of 17 amino acids. The CDR3 DNA reads TGTGCCAGCAGCCAAGATTGGGGAGGGGGCCAGAATTCACCCCTCCACTTT. Its protein is CASSQDWGGGQNSPLHF.

The chain has TRBV21-1 and TRBJ1-6; TRBD1 is taken as the D call from the table, unchecked against the DNA. TRBV21-1 is flagged as a pseudogene. This CDR3 spans 16 amino acids. The DNA of the CDR3 is TGTGCCAGCAGCAAAGAAAAACAGGGGGATAATTCACCCCTCCACTTT. Protein: CASSKEKQGDNSPLHF.